This T cell receptor beta chain was sequenced for a study of CD8 T cells in Susac syndrome. Overall study findings and caveats: As acknowledged by the study, its TCR sequencing and HLA analysis included a relatively small number of individuals.

CD8+ and CD4+ T cells from blood underwent TCR beta sequencing. On this clonotype itself: Antigen specificity is unknown.

The V end lost 0 bases, the J end lost 3 bases, and 6 bases lay between the germline ends. CDR3 length equals 14 residues. Reverse transcription used about 0.45 to 1 ug RNA and random hexamers. immunoSEQ multiplex PCR amplified TCR beta CDR3 across 54 Vbeta, 13 Jbeta. One entry per CDR3 protein results from TCRdb running MiXCR on the immunoSEQ multiplex PCR reads. Of roughly 200,000 distinct CDR3 sequences in the sample, more than 85% were seen once. The sample taken for sequencing was CD4+ T cells from PBMCs. V usage is TRBV23-1 and J usage is TRBJ1-5, with no clear D. TRBV23-1 is placed among ORFs of uncertain function. The sequence was obtained from a human donor with multiple sclerosis. The CDR3, as DNA: TGCGCCAGCAGTCAATCGCGTCTCAATCAGCCCCAGCATTTT. Translated, it gives CASSQSRLNQPQHF.